These 27 T cell receptor beta chains were all obtained from the same sample, sequenced in a study of shared clonotypes between healthy human individuals. Some clones are missing from TCRdb's copy, which holds only in-frame ones; the method was immunoSEQ multiplex PCR. The profile covers 1.6 million or so clones, with approximately 97% appearing a single time and 1.2% taken by the ten largest. Sequencing input: naive CD4+ T cells sorted from blood. Sample subset: CD45RA+ positively selected. The receptor source for this set is a man younger than 40 in good health.

The chain is built from TRBV7-3 and TRBJ2-1, with 8 nucleotides matching TRBD2. The CDR3 sequence is 15 residues long. Germline CDR1 reads SGHTA; CDR2 reads FQGTGA. Trimming removed 3 bases from V and 8 bases from J; junction bases left unmatched: 9. Here the CDR3 DNA reads TGTGCCAGCAGCTTGGGGGCGGGAGGAGGCGATGAGCAGTTCTTC. Amino acids: CASSLGAGGGDEQFF.

In the case of this clone: The junction differs from germline at one of its ends, possibly a read error. V usage is TRBV29-1 and J usage is TRBJ2-1; D tentatively reads TRBD1 or TRBD2 (6 bases each). The germline V gene has CDR1 SQVTM and CDR2 ANQGSEA. The CDR3 covers 15 residues. CDR3 residues: CSAEGGLNSYNEQFF. The CDR3 DNA follows: TGCAGCGCTGAAGGGGGGCTTAACTCCTACAATGAGCAGTTCTTC.

This chain connects TRBV10-1 to TRBJ2-5, with no clear D. The CDR3 is 15 residues long. The ends were cut back, 3 bases at V and 5 bases at J, with 16 bases in the middle. In germline, CDR1 is WNHNN, CDR2 SYGVQD (reference sequence). Written as DNA, the CDR3 is TGCGCCAGCAGTGACAACGCAGGCTTCACGGAGACCCAGTACTTC. It is translated as CASSDNAGFTETQYF.

The chain has TRBV7-6 and TRBJ1-3; D is perhaps TRBD1 (5 bases). V lost 1 base, J lost 4 bases, and 11 bases lay in between. The V gene's germline CDR1 is SGHVS and CDR2 FNYEAQ. This CDR3 comprises 15 residues. CDR3: CASSLVGTEGNTIYF. In DNA, the CDR3 is TGTGCCAGCAGCTTAGTGGGGACCGAAGGAAACACCATATATTTT.

The chain recombines TRBV7-6 with TRBJ2-6; the match to TRBD1 covers 9 bases. Germline-derived CDR1 and CDR2 are SGHVS and FNYEAQ. J gave up 0 bases and V 5 bases, and 11 bases lay outside the gene matches. CDR3 length equals 19 residues. CDR3 region: CASSHDRTGDASGANVLTF. The CDR3 nucleotides are TGTGCCAGCAGCCATGACCGGACAGGGGACGCCTCTGGGGCCAACGTCCTGACTTTC. Looking up the rest from reference TRBV7-6 and TRBJ2-6 gives the full variable domain: GAGVSQSPRYKVTKRGQDVALRCDPISGHVSLYWYRQALGQGPEFLTYFNYEAQQDKSGLPNDRFSAERPEGSISTLTIQRTEQRDSAMYRCASSHDRTGDASGANVLTFGAGSRLTVL.

This clone was seen a single time. The chain carries TRBV5-4 and TRBJ2-3; 7 bases align to TRBD2. Trimming removed 4 bases from V and 3 bases from J; junction bases left unmatched: 11. The CDR3 is made up of 16 amino acids. Germline V CDR1 and CDR2: SGHNT, YYREEE (reference sequence). The CDR3 bases are TGTGCCAGCAGCCCCGGTTTGGGGCGGGAGACAGATACGCAGTATTTT. Protein product: CASSPGLGRETDTQYF. The variable domain in full, completed from reference TRBV5-4 and TRBJ2-3, reads ETGVTQSPTHLIKTRGQQVTLRCSSQSGHNTVSWYQQALGQGPQFIFQYYREEENGRGNFPPRFSGLQFPNYSSELNVNALELDDSALYLCASSPGLGRETDTQYFGPGTRLTVL.

This clone showed up just once. J is TRBJ2-1 and V is TRBV2; the match to TRBD1 covers 10 bases. The germline V gene encodes CDR1 SNHLY and CDR2 FYNNEI. The junction had 2 bases not matched to a gene; V was cut back by 2 bases and J by 4 bases. This CDR3 region has 15 residues. Here the CDR3 reads CASSERGQGYNEQFF. CDR3 nucleotide sequence: TGTGCCAGCAGTGAAAGGGGACAGGGGTACAATGAGCAGTTCTTC.

This chain links TRBV4-1 with TRBJ2-4, with D possibly being TRBD1 (5 bases). Trimming cost V 0 bases and J 0 bases, with 15 bases left between them. CDR1 and CDR2 from the germline V gene are MGHRA and YSYEKL. The length of the CDR3 is 18 residues. CDR3 amino acids: CASSQDRDGILAKNIQYF. CDR3 bases: TGCGCCAGCAGCCAAGACAGGGATGGAATATTAGCCAAAAACATTCAGTACTTC.

V usage is TRBV28 and J usage is TRBJ1-1, with D unresolved. Germline CDR1 MDHEN, CDR2 SYDVKM. V was shortened by 11 bases and J by 3 bases, with 7 bases between the two germline ends. The CDR3 contains 10 residues. This chain's CDR3 is CACRDTEAFF. Here the CDR3 DNA reads TGTGCCTGCCGCGACACTGAAGCTTTCTTT.

As regards this clone: Additional DNA sequences in this sample encode the identical CDR3. The V and J genes are TRBV30 and TRBJ2-7; 8 bases are a match to TRBD1. From germline, CDR1 is GTSNPN and CDR2 SVGIG (reference sequence). J lost 4 bases, V lost 5 bases, and 4 bases had no gene match. There are 12 residues in the CDR3. DNA of the CDR3: TGTGCCTGGGGAACAGGGGGGTACGAGCAGTACTTC. Its protein product is CAWGTGGYEQYF.

This chain connects TRBV2 to TRBJ2-7, with TRBD2 matching over 12 bases. The length of the CDR3 is 15 residues. The germline CDR1 and CDR2 sequences are SNHLY and FYNNEI. Trimming took 6 bases from V and 1 from J; bases not matched to a gene: 4. The CDR3 reads CASSGTSGRSYEQYF. Here the CDR3 DNA reads TGTGCCAGCAGCGGCACTAGCGGGAGGTCCTACGAGCAGTACTTC.

About this clone itself: Other DNA sequences of this sample code for an identical CDR3. CDR3 nucleotides: TGCGCCAGCAGCTTGGGGGTGCAACAAGAGACCCAGTACTTC. It translates to CASSLGVQQETQYF. V usage is TRBV5-1 and J usage is TRBJ2-5; D remains unclear. CDR1 and CDR2 (germline): SGHRS, YFSETQ. Trimming left V 0 bases short and J 2 bases short, with 8 bases between. The CDR3 loop spans 14 amino acids.

This chain links TRBV9 with TRBJ2-1; TRBD2 matches 12 bases. Unmatched junction bases numbered 9, after V lost 0 bases and J lost 8 bases. The germline V gene has CDR1 SGDLS and CDR2 YYNGEE. CDR3 length: 17 amino acids. DNA for the CDR3: TGTGCCAGCAGCGTAGAGGGGGCTAGCGGGAGGGAGGATGAGCAGTTCTTC. It specifies CASSVEGASGREDEQFF. Full variable domain (outside the CDR3, taken from reference TRBV9 and TRBJ2-1): DSGVTQTPKHLITATGQRVTLRCSPRSGDLSVYWYQQSLDQGLQFLIQYYNGEERAKGNILERFSAQQFPDLHSELNLSSLELGDSALYFCASSVEGASGREDEQFFGPGTRLTVL.

The chain joins TRBV7-2 to TRBJ2-1; possibly TRBD2 for D (6 bases). V was shortened by 5 bases and J by 0 bases, with 11 bases between the two germline ends. The CDR3 sequence is 15 residues long. The germline V gene has CDR1 SGHTA and CDR2 FQGNSA. The CDR3 loop is CASSIGTSSYNEQFF. CDR3 coding DNA: TGTGCCAGCAGCATTGGGACTTCCTCCTACAATGAGCAGTTCTTC.

V is TRBV7-9 and J is TRBJ2-2; TRBD1 matches at 8 bases. The CDR3 covers 16 residues. Germline CDR1 SEHNR, CDR2 FQNEAQ (reference sequence). V shed 1 base, J shed 4 bases, and the junction held 5 bases outside the gene matches. In nucleotides, the CDR3 is TGTGCCAGCAGCTTAGGGACAGGGAGTTCCACCGGGGAGCTGTTTTTT. Protein: CASSLGTGSSTGELFF.

The chain has TRBV7-2 and TRBJ2-1; no definite D call. The CDR3 runs to 14 residues. CDR1 is SGHTA and CDR2 is FQGNSA in the germline V gene. Trimming removed 3 bases at V and 0 bases at J, with 6 bases between. In DNA form, the CDR3 reads TGTGCCAGCAGCTTGAAAAGCTCCTACAATGAGCAGTTCTTC. Protein product: CASSLKSSYNEQFF.

V and J are TRBV2 and TRBJ2-7; D remains ambiguous. This CDR3 spans 11 amino acids. V lost 6 bases to trimming and J lost 7 bases, with 10 bases between them. CDR1 is SNHLY and CDR2 is FYNNEI in the germline V gene. The CDR3, as DNA: TGTGCCAGCAGCAGAGGTGTGGAGCAGTACTTC. This sequence encodes CASSRGVEQYF.

The V gene is TRBV6-1, the J gene TRBJ2-3; 10 bases map to TRBD1. CDR1 is MNHNS and CDR2 is SASEGT in the germline V gene. V dropped 4 bases and J dropped 9; count of bases not matched to a gene: 10. CDR3 size: 15 residues. CDR3 in DNA: TGTGCCAGCAGTGCTGGGACAGGGGCCCCCAGAACGCAGTATTTT. It encodes CASSAGTGAPRTQYF.

The J gene is TRBJ2-1, the V gene TRBV29-1; 7 positions agree with TRBD1. V was pared by 6 bases and J by 8 bases, with 7 bases of the junction left unmatched. The CDR3 has 12 residues. Germline CDR1 and CDR2: SQVTM and ANQGSEA. CDR3 region: CSVGTDFDEQFF. CDR3 nucleotide sequence: TGCAGCGTCGGGACAGATTTCGATGAGCAGTTCTTC.

The chain joins TRBV5-1 to TRBJ2-1, with D possibly matching TRBD1 (5 bases). The V gene lost 0 bases and the J gene lost 2 bases, with 9 bases spanning the gap. Germline V gene sequence: CDR1 SGHRS, CDR2 YFSETQ. The CDR3 has 15 residues. CDR3 residues: CASSLALGAYNEQFF. The CDR3 DNA is TGCGCCAGCAGCTTGGCCCTAGGGGCCTACAATGAGCAGTTCTTC.

About this clone: Within the sample, other DNA sequences also encode this same CDR3. The V call is TRBV28, the J call TRBJ1-2, with D unclear. CDR1 and CDR2 from the germline V gene are MDHEN and SYDVKM. The V end lost 6 bases, the J end lost 5 bases, and 4 bases lay between the germline ends. The CDR3 has 10 amino acids. CDR3 sequence (DNA): TGTGCCAGCAGGGATTATGGCTACACCTTC. This encodes CASRDYGYTF.

This chain uses TRBV6-5 with TRBJ1-2; TRBD1 is a possible D gene (5 bases). The germline gives CDR1 MNHEY, CDR2 SVGAGI. Trimming removed 4 bases from V and 8 bases from J, with 11 bases in between. This CDR3 has 12 amino acids. The CDR3 DNA is TGTGCCAGCAGTTCAGGGTTTTGGGGCTACACCTTC. It translates to CASSSGFWGYTF.

The chain combines TRBV4-1 with TRBJ2-1; TRBD2 agrees at 13 bases. J lost 4 bases, V lost 11 bases, and 8 bases had no gene match. From germline, CDR1 is MGHRA and CDR2 YSYEKL. This CDR3 has 15 residues. CDR3 loop: CASTGTSGIYNEQFF. As DNA, the CDR3 is TGCGCCTCCACCGGGACTAGCGGGATATACAATGAGCAGTTCTTC.

The chain uses TRBV6-6 and TRBJ2-7, with 9 bases fitting TRBD1. The V and J ends lost 5 bases and 6 bases, in that order; junction bases with no gene match: 8. This CDR3 has 14 amino acids. From germline, CDR1 is MNHNY and CDR2 SVGAGI (reference sequence). For the CDR3, the DNA is TGTGCCAGCAGTATTCAGACAGGGGGGGTCGAGCAGTACTTC. Translating gives CASSIQTGGVEQYF.

The chain is built from TRBV29-1 and TRBJ2-7, with TRBD2 matching over 8 bases. The CDR3 has 15 residues. CDR1 is SQVTM and CDR2 is ANQGSEA in the germline V gene. The V gene end was trimmed by 3 bases and the J gene end by 0 bases; junction bases not matched to a gene: 7. The CDR3 DNA reads as TGCAGCGTTGATCTGACGCTAGCGGGCTCCTACGAGCAGTACTTC. As protein: CSVDLTLAGSYEQYF.

The chain recombines TRBV5-6 with TRBJ2-7, with D tentatively TRBD1 or TRBD2 (5 bases each). V dropped 4 bases and J dropped 3 bases, with 17 bases sitting between them. This CDR3 has 15 amino acids. CDR1 and CDR2 from the germline V gene are SGHDT and YYEEEE. The CDR3 loop reads CASSVGRHEFYEQYF. CDR3 sequence (DNA): TGTGCCAGCAGCGTGGGACGGCACGAATTCTACGAGCAGTACTTC.

The chain joins TRBV19 to TRBJ2-7; tentative D call: TRBD2 (6 bases). The CDR3 sequence is 14 residues long. Germline V gene lookup returns CDR1 LNHDA and CDR2 SQIVND (reference sequence). The V gene lost 4 bases and the J gene lost 2 bases, with 12 bases spanning the gap. CDR3 sequence: CASSNPGVTYEQYF. CDR3 nucleotides: TGTGCCAGTAGTAACCCGGGAGTAACCTACGAGCAGTACTTC.